This T cell receptor (beta chain) was sequenced for a study of blood T cell repertoires in COVID-19. Trimming left V 1 base short and J 2 bases short, with 14 bases between. The CDR3 loop spans 16 amino acids. Germline V gene sequence: CDR1 LNHDA, CDR2 SQIVND (reference sequence). In the authors' methods: Estimates of nucleated cell counts were drawn from the amplification of reference gene primers. This table comes from immunoSEQ multiplex PCR, and its TCRdb copy is limited to in-frame clones, with some not included. That table supplies the V and J calls and clone size; D and trimming were determined from the DNA. Of over 200,000 clones in the sample, roughly nine tenths were seen once.

This TCR came from a man aged 55-75 years who had recovered from COVID-19. V usage is TRBV19 and J usage is TRBJ1-2; tentative D call: TRBD1 (5 bases). Sequencing was done on a sample of peripheral blood. CDR3 amino acids: CASSIAAGQSNYGYTF. DNA of the CDR3: TGTGCCAGTAGTATAGCGGCAGGGCAGTCCAACTATGGCTACACCTTC. Using reference TRBV19 and TRBJ1-2 for the parts outside the CDR3, the full variable domain is DGGITQSPKYLFRKEGQNVTLSCEQNLNHDAMYWYRQDPGQGLRLIYYSQIVNDFQKGDIAEGYSVSREKKESFPLTVTSAQKNPTAFYLCASSIAAGQSNYGYTFGSGTRLTVV.